These T cell receptor beta chains were read from a single sample in a study of metastatic and nonmetastatic thyroid tumors. MiXCR reprocessed the PCR reads for TCRdb. Among more than 25,000 clones listed, approximately 8% were seen once. Input material: blood. These receptors all stem from a female donor with papillary thyroid cancer or a benign thyroid nodule (not recorded which). Some clones in this sample may be carry-over from other donors' samples. CDR3s leave out the opening cysteine and the closing phenylalanine or tryptophan.

ASSQTRMGTQY | TRBJ2-5 | TRBV10-2
SALQTPVGADTQY | TRBJ2-3 | TRBV29-1
ASSQNDGEQY | TRBJ2-3 | TRBV3-1
ASSPRRSTDTQY | TRBJ2-3 | TRBV18
ASSRILRGETQY | TRBJ2-5 | TRBV7-8
ASSDTNMNTEAF | TRBJ1-1 | TRBV6-4
ASSQSTSRGLRGNTGELF | TRBJ2-2 | TRBV4-3
ASSWGDRGTNEKLF | TRBJ1-4 | TRBV5-5
ASSYVGTEAF | TRBJ1-1 | TRBV19
ASRPRRNRGRTEAF | TRBJ1-1 | TRBV12-3/TRBV12-4
ASRNAGAGNTGELF | TRBJ2-2 | TRBV3-1
ASSLQGNQPQH | TRBJ1-5 | TRBV7-9
SARESSTGGQPQH | TRBJ1-5 | TRBV20-1
ASTPPGRSNTEAF | TRBJ1-1 | TRBV19
TSTEDWPAGEQY | TRBJ2-7 | TRBV6-1
ASSFVAGYTDTQY | TRBJ2-3 | TRBV12-3/TRBV12-4
ASSQDVVVAEAF | TRBJ1-1 | TRBV4-1
ASSFRPGLAGTGEQF | TRBJ2-1 | TRBV5-1
ASSLLAAQELGEQY | TRBJ2-7 | TRBV7-6
SATTPGTWGETQY | TRBJ2-5 | TRBV20-1
ASSYTGTGLSTDTQY | TRBJ2-3 | TRBV6-6
ASSHYGRGGTSGASYNEQF | TRBJ2-1 | TRBV4-2
ASSSSDRADYEQY | TRBJ2-7 | TRBV11-2
ASSRDRGSANEKLF | TRBJ1-4 | TRBV5-4
ASSPRQGSEKLF | TRBJ1-4 | TRBV27
ASSARMAKY | TRBJ2-5 | TRBV19
ASSAQGAGANVLT | TRBJ2-6 | TRBV11-2
ASRTVGANVLT | TRBJ2-6 | TRBV6-1
SAPVGFDTEAF | TRBJ1-1 | TRBV20-1
ASSSPDRGFRSNEKLF | TRBJ1-4 | TRBV7-9
ASSPPDRGDGYT | TRBJ1-2 | TRBV18
AISGSGGWAF | TRBJ1-1 | TRBV10-3
ASSYFGGGDTEAF | TRBJ1-1 | TRBV6-5
ASSYSGVRQPQH | TRBJ1-5 | TRBV6-2/TRBV6-3
ASSIRDTHGSLF | TRBJ1-4 | TRBV19